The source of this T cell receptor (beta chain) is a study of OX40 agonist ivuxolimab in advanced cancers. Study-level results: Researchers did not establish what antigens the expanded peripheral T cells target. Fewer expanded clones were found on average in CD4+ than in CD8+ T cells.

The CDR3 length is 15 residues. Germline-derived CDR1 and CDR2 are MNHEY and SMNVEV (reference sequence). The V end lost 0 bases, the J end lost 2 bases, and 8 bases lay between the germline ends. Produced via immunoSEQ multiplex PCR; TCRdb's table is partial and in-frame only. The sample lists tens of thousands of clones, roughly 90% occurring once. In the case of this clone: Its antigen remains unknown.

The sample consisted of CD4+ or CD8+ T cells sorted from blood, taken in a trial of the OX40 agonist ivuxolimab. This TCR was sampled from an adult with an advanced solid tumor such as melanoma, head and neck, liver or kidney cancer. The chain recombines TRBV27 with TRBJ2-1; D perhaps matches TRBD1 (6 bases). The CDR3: CASSLSPGAYNEQFF. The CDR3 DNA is TGTGCCAGCAGTTTATCGCCAGGGGCCTACAATGAGCAGTTCTTC.